A single sample gave rise to the 23 T cell receptor beta chains below, sequenced in a study of T cells after yellow fever vaccination. One entry per CDR3 protein, called by TCRdb with MiXCR from the 5' RACE reads. The table includes around 500,000 distinct CDR3 sequences, 20% to 25% detected once. Here the sequenced sample was PBMCs, taken approximately 20 days after the first yellow fever vaccination. The receptors were sampled from a man aged 18 to 30 who received the YFV17D yellow fever vaccine.

V and J are TRBV5-6 and TRBJ1-2; D might be TRBD1 (5 bases). Germline-derived CDR1 and CDR2 are SGHDT and YYEEEE. The CDR3 contains 15 residues. Deletions cut 5 bases from V and 7 bases from J, with 21 bases between. The CDR3 reads CASRQNGAGQGGYTF. The DNA of the CDR3 is TGTGCCAGCAGGCAGAATGGGGCAGGGCAGGGTGGCTACACCTTC.

V is TRBV5-6 and J is TRBJ1-6, with D maybe TRBD1 (5 bases). Germline CDR1 reads SGHDT; CDR2 reads YYEEEE. The CDR3 spans 14 residues. With 2 bases removed from V and 10 bases from J, the gap between germline ends came to 13 bases. As DNA, the CDR3 is TGTGCCAGCAGCTTTAGGGGTACGGCGTCACCCCTCCACTTT. This translates into CASSFRGTASPLHF.

The table lists this clonotype with a few counts. The chain employs TRBV6-2 or TRBV6-3 and TRBJ2-7; 11 bases map to TRBD2. Germline loops: CDR1 MNHEY, CDR2 SVGEGT. V was clipped by 0 bases and J by 4 bases; unmatched bases: 8. The CDR3 loop spans 17 amino acids. The CDR3 DNA sequence: TGTGCCAGCAGTTACTCGGTGACTAGCGGGGCTCGTTACGAGCAGTACTTC. Its protein product is CASSYSVTSGARYEQYF.

This clonotype was recorded at least ten times. The V and J genes are TRBV12-3 or TRBV12-4 and TRBJ2-2, with D uncertain. Trimming removed 6 bases from V and 1 base from J, with 6 bases in between. There are 13 residues in the CDR3. CDR3 sequence reads: CASSDLNTGELFF. Written as DNA, the CDR3 is TGTGCCAGCAGCGACTTGAACACCGGGGAGCTGTTTTTT.

The chain combines TRBV6-5 with TRBJ2-4; no clear D. Between the trimmed V and J ends, which lost 0 bases and 5 bases, there was a span of 8 bases. In germline, CDR1 is MNHEY, CDR2 SVGAGI. This CDR3 is built from 14 residues. CDR3 coding DNA: TGTGCCAGCAGTTACTCTATGACTCAAAACATTCAGTACTTC. Translated, it gives CASSYSMTQNIQYF.

The CDR3 here is CASPSRVGGGYTF. CDR3 nucleotides: TGTGCCAGCCCCTCTAGAGTCGGGGGTGGCTACACCTTC. The rearrangement links TRBV7-9 to TRBJ1-2; D is perhaps TRBD1 (5 bases). Between the trimmed V and J ends, which lost 8 bases and 7 bases, there was a span of 17 bases. CDR1 and CDR2 (germline): SEHNR, FQNEAQ (reference sequence). The CDR3 is 13 residues long.

The genes are TRBV19 and TRBJ1-4; D is unclear. The CDR3 totals 13 residues. Germline V gene sequence: CDR1 LNHDA, CDR2 SQIVND (reference sequence). V was shortened by 6 bases and J by 7 bases, with 12 bases between the two germline ends. CDR3 region: CASREGWGEKLFF. The CDR3 coding sequence is TGTGCCAGTAGAGAAGGGTGGGGTGAAAAACTGTTTTTT.

This clonotype was detected ten times or more. V and J are TRBV11-2 and TRBJ2-3; tentatively, D is TRBD1 or TRBD2 (5 bases each). CDR3 length: 13 residues. V was shortened by 5 bases and J by 6 bases, with 12 bases between the two germline ends. Germline CDR1 SGHAT, CDR2 FQNNGV. DNA for the CDR3: TGTGCCAGCAGCCAGTCCGAGGGGGATACGCAGTATTTT. Translating gives CASSQSEGDTQYF.

The CDR3 coding sequence is TGCAGCGTTGCAGGGGTGAGCAATCAGCCCCAGCATTTT. Translating gives CSVAGVSNQPQHF. V gene TRBV29-1 combines with J gene TRBJ1-5; maybe TRBD1 (6 bases). This CDR3 region has 13 residues. Deletions cut 4 bases from V and 1 base from J, with 8 bases between. Germline V gene lookup returns CDR1 SQVTM and CDR2 ANQGSEA.

This clonotype was recorded a few times. The CDR3 sequence is CASSQGGRTEAFF. In nucleotides, the CDR3 is TGCGCCAGCAGCCAGGGGGGGCGCACTGAAGCTTTCTTT. The chain joins TRBV4-3 to TRBJ1-1, with a possible D match to TRBD1 (6 bases). The ends were cut back, 3 bases at V and 4 bases at J, with 9 bases in the middle. This CDR3 has 13 residues. Germline lookup yields CDR1 LGHNA and CDR2 YSLEER.

This clonotype showed up just a few times. The rearrangement links TRBV5-1 to TRBJ2-4, with D perhaps matching TRBD2 (5 bases). The CDR3 runs to 16 residues. Looked up from germline, CDR1 is SGHRS and CDR2 is YFSETQ. The V end lost 4 bases, the J end lost 1 base, and 15 bases lay between the germline ends. The CDR3 sequence: CASSHSAGGAKNIQYF. Here the CDR3 DNA reads TGCGCCAGCAGCCATTCTGCGGGCGGCGCCAAAAACATTCAGTACTTC.

The J gene is TRBJ1-1, the V gene TRBV5-4, with TRBD1 identical over 7 bases. Trimming cost V 4 bases and J 1 base; bases outside gene matches: 13. Looked up from germline, CDR1 is SGHNT and CDR2 is YYREEE (reference sequence). The CDR3 totals 17 residues. CDR3 nucleotide sequence: TGTGCCAGCAGCGCCCCCGGGACAGCCAATCCGAACACTGAAGCTTTCTTT. It encodes CASSAPGTANPNTEAFF.

The chain combines TRBV7-2 with TRBJ2-7; D not resolved. The CDR3 contains 13 residues. The V end was cut by 1 base, the J end by 2 bases, with 6 bases between. Germline-derived CDR1 and CDR2 are SGHTA and FQGNSA. The CDR3 coding sequence is TGTGCCAGCAGCTTAGAGGCGGCCTACGAGCAGTACGTC. It specifies CASSLEAAYEQYV.

In this sample, this clonotype turned up many times. The chain combines TRBV7-2 with TRBJ1-1; no firm D call. There are 12 residues in the CDR3. Germline CDR1 SGHTA, CDR2 FQGNSA. V lost 2 bases, J lost 3 bases, and 4 bases lay in between. CDR3 DNA sequence: TGTGCCAGCAGCTTATCGTACACTGAAGCTTTCTTT. Translation: CASSLSYTEAFF.

This clonotype has more than one count but fewer than ten. V gene TRBV7-2 combines with J gene TRBJ1-6, with D hard to call. The CDR3 extends over 13 amino acids. Germline V gene lookup returns CDR1 SGHTA and CDR2 FQGNSA. V was cut by 5 bases and J by 5 bases, with 7 bases left in between. The CDR3 loop is CASSRPHNSPLHF. CDR3 nucleotide sequence: TGTGCCAGCAGCCGGCCCCATAATTCACCCCTCCACTTT.

The chain employs TRBV6-2 or TRBV6-3 and TRBJ2-3; D is unresolved. Per germline, CDR1 MNHEY and CDR2 SVGEGT. V was shortened by 5 bases and J by 2 bases, with 8 bases between the two germline ends. This CDR3 has 13 amino acids. This CDR3 reads CASSHRPTDTQYF. The CDR3 region has the DNA TGTGCCAGCAGTCACCGACCCACAGATACGCAGTATTTT.

This clonotype was found a few times. V is TRBV7-6 and J is TRBJ2-7, with TRBD1 identical over 10 bases. Losses at the gene ends were 7 bases for V and 1 base for J; bases not matched to a gene: 10. Germline loops: CDR1 SGHVS, CDR2 FNYEAQ. The CDR3 spans 16 residues. The chain's CDR3 is CASIPIPGQGSYEQYF. CDR3 DNA: TGTGCCAGCATCCCTATACCGGGACAGGGGTCCTACGAGCAGTACTTC.

This clonotype has just a few counts. The V and J genes are TRBV11-2 and TRBJ2-7, with 13 bases fitting TRBD2. In germline, CDR1 is SGHAT, CDR2 FQNNGV. J gave up 2 bases and V 5 bases, and 9 bases lay outside the gene matches. CDR3 length: 17 residues. In DNA form, the CDR3 reads TGTGCCAGCAGCGCGACTAGCGGGGGGCCACGCACCTACGAGCAGTACTTC. Translating it yields CASSATSGGPRTYEQYF.

The V and J genes are TRBV5-1 and TRBJ2-7; 10 nucleotides match TRBD1. CDR3 length: 15 residues. The germline V gene encodes CDR1 SGHRS and CDR2 YFSETQ. J lost 6 bases, V lost 0 bases, and 6 bases had no gene match. The CDR3 here is CASSLVGQGTGEQYF. The CDR3 nucleotides are TGCGCCAGCAGCTTGGTGGGACAGGGGACCGGCGAGCAGTACTTC.

This chain connects TRBV20-1 to TRBJ2-7, with TRBD1 as a possible D gene (6 bases). CDR3 length: 14 residues. Germline assignment: CDR1 DFQATT and CDR2 SNEGSKA (reference sequence). Trimming shortened V by 0 bases and J by 3 bases, and 12 bases separated the two germline ends. CDR3: CSARDSRGVYEQYF. Written as DNA, the CDR3 is TGCAGTGCTAGAGATTCCAGGGGCGTCTACGAGCAGTACTTC.

This clonotype came up a few times. The chain is built from TRBV4-1 and TRBJ2-7; D possibly corresponds to TRBD1 (5 bases). Trimming took 1 base from V and 0 from J, leaving 7 bases between them. Germline CDR1 is MGHRA and CDR2 is YSYEKL. The CDR3 has 14 residues. The DNA for the CDR3 is TGCGCCAGCAGCCAAGTCAGGGACTCCTACGAGCAGTACTTC. Translated, it gives CASSQVRDSYEQYF.

The CDR3 is CASSGDRGDEQYF. The CDR3, as DNA: TGTGCCAGCAGTGGGGACAGGGGTGACGAGCAGTACTTC. The chain combines TRBV12-3 or TRBV12-4 with TRBJ2-7, with 10 bases matching TRBD1. This CDR3 contains 13 residues. Trimming at V came to 5 bases and at J to 5 bases, leaving 3 bases not matched to a gene.

The chain combines TRBV23-1 with TRBJ2-7; D is possibly TRBD1 or TRBD2 (5 bases each). TRBV23-1 is classed as an ORF, of uncertain function. Between the trimmed V and J ends, which lost 0 bases and 2 bases, there was a span of 17 bases. The CDR3 has 17 residues. CDR3 amino acids: CASSQSPAPGAPYEQYF. CDR3 sequence (DNA): TGCGCCAGCAGTCAATCACCGGCCCCCGGGGCCCCCTACGAGCAGTACTTC.